The clone carrying this T cell receptor (beta chain) was seen a few times. The data originate from a study of T cells after yellow fever vaccination. In germline, CDR1 is LGHNA, CDR2 YSLEER. The CDR3 is 16 amino acids. Unmatched junction bases numbered 6, after V lost 3 bases and J lost 0 bases. TCRdb reprocessed the 5' RACE reads with MiXCR, giving one entry per CDR3 protein. The sample comprises some 670,000 distinct CDR3 sequences, more than 9% of which are singletons, and about 16% rests with the top ten. This chain joins TRBV4-3 and TRBJ2-7; 9 nucleotides line up with TRBD2. The source is a man younger than 45 who received the YFV17D yellow fever vaccine. This material consisted of PBMCs, taken on the day of the yellow fever booster vaccination. The CDR3 DNA follows: TGCGCCAGCAGCCAGGAGACTAGCGGAATCTCCTACGAGCAGTACTTC. As protein: CASSQETSGISYEQYF.